This is a list of T cell receptor beta chains from one sample in a study of blood T cell repertoires in COVID-19. Sequencing used immunoSEQ multiplex PCR; TCRdb keeps in-frame clones, though not all of them. The sample holds roughly 380,000 clones, around 87% seen once. The sequenced sample was PBMCs or T cells enriched from blood (not recorded which). Receptors were obtained from a man younger than 40 who had recovered from COVID-19. Both conserved end residues are part of each CDR3. The order of the fields is clone size, D gene, V gene, J gene, CDR3 DNA, CDR3 protein. The D gene is left open where the match is weak. Clone size, where shown, is once, few, many, or a class for clones that have expanded.

>NA|NA|TRBV4-1|TRBJ2-7
TGCGCCAGCAGCCAAGGGACGGGGAGCTCCTACGAGCAGTACTTC
CASSQGTGSSYEQYF
>NA|NA|TRBV3-1/TRBV3-2|TRBJ1-2
TGTGCCAGCAGCCAAGATCATACGGGGTATGGCTACACCTTC
CASSQDHTGYGYTF
>NA|NA|TRBV29-1|TRBJ2-5
TGCAGCGTTGAAGTCGGGACTCCTCGAGAGACCCAGTACTTC
CSVEVGTPRETQYF
>NA|NA|TRBV4-1|TRBJ2-5
TGCGCCAGCAGCCAAGATCGGGTGACCCAGTACTTC
CASSQDRVTQYF
>NA|NA|TRBV4-1|TRBJ1-5
TGCGCCAGCAGCCCGGGGGGGGCAGGTGTCCTTAGCAATCAGCCCCAGCATTTT
CASSPGGAGVLSNQPQHF
>NA|TRBD1|TRBV6-5|TRBJ2-2
TGTGCCAGCAGCCGACAGGGATTGGCCGGGGAGCTGTTTTTT
CASSRQGLAGELFF
>NA|NA|TRBV21-1|TRBJ1-6
TGTGCCAGCAGCAAAGCATCGTGTCGGGACACCTATAATTCACCCCTCCACTTT
CASSKASCRDTYNSPLHF
>NA|NA|TRBV3-1/TRBV3-2|TRBJ1-6
TGTGCCAGCAGCCAAGAGGCCGGAGGGTCACCCCTCCACTTT
CASSQEAGGSPLHF
>NA|TRBD2|TRBV29-1|TRBJ2-1
TGCAGCGTTGTCCCCCTAGCGGGGGGGCCTGGGAATGAGCAGTTCTTC
CSVVPLAGGPGNEQFF
>NA|NA|TRBV6-5|TRBJ1-5
TGTGCCAGCAGTTACTCGAGGGGAGGTCAGCCCCAGCATTTT
CASSYSRGGQPQHF
>NA|TRBD1|TRBV7-9|TRBJ1-1
TGTGCCAGCAGCTCGACAGGGGTGAACACTGAAGCTTTCTTT
CASSSTGVNTEAFF
>NA|TRBD1|TRBV20-1|TRBJ2-3
TGCAGTGCTTACAGGGGAGATACGCAGTATTTT
CSAYRGDTQYF
>once|TRBD1|TRBV27|TRBJ1-1
TGTGCCAGCAGTTTACTTACAGGGGCTGGGACTGAAGCTTTCTTT
CASSLLTGAGTEAFF
>NA|TRBD1|TRBV12-3/TRBV12-4|TRBJ1-1
TGTGCCAGCAGTAGACAGGGGCCCAGCGGCGCTTTCTTT
CASSRQGPSGAFF
>NA|NA|TRBV9|TRBJ2-4
TGTGCCAGCAGCCCCCGGACAGAAGGGAACATTCAGTACTTC
CASSPRTEGNIQYF
>NA|TRBD1|TRBV29-1|TRBJ1-5
TGCAGCGCTGGGGGACAGAATCAGCCCCAGCATTTT
CSAGGQNQPQHF
>NA|TRBD1|TRBV5-1|TRBJ2-4
TGCGCCAGCAGCTTAACTGACAGGGGAGAGTCGGACATTCAGTACTTC
CASSLTDRGESDIQYF
>NA|TRBD2|TRBV7-7|TRBJ2-5
TGTGCTAGCAGCTTAGATAGCGGGGGCCCTACGGAGACCCAGTACTTC
CASSLDSGGPTETQYF
>NA|TRBD1|TRBV18|TRBJ1-1
TGTGCCAGCTCGCCCGGGACAGGGATAAACACTGAAGCTTTCTTT
CASSPGTGINTEAFF
>NA|TRBD1|TRBV27|TRBJ2-7
TGTGCCAGCAGTTTATTGTCGGGACAGAGCTCCTACGAGCAGTACTTC
CASSLLSGQSSYEQYF
>NA|NA|TRBV10-3|TRBJ2-3
TGTGCCATCAGCACCGACAGGAGCCGATCCACAGATACGCAGTATTTT
CAISTDRSRSTDTQYF
>once|NA|TRBV4-2|TRBJ2-2
TGTGCCAGCAGCCAAGACGGCAGGGACACCGGGGAGCTGTTTTTT
CASSQDGRDTGELFF
>NA|TRBD1|TRBV10-3|TRBJ1-1
TGTGCCATCAGTGAGGGGGACAGGATCTCTTCGGACACTGAAGCTTTCTTT
CAISEGDRISSDTEAFF
>once|NA|TRBV6-5|TRBJ2-5
TGTGCCAGCAGTTACTCTCTACAGCAAGAGACCCAGTACTTC
CASSYSLQQETQYF
>NA|NA|TRBV7-8|TRBJ1-1
TGTGCCAGCAGCTTAGACGTGTTCGGGGAAGCTTTCTTT
CASSLDVFGEAFF
>NA|TRBD2|TRBV25-1|TRBJ2-3
TGTGTCGGCCGGGTAGCGGGGTGTACAGATACGCAGTATTTT
CVGRVAGCTDTQYF
>NA|TRBD1|TRBV7-9|TRBJ1-2
TGTGCCAGCAGCCCGCCGAGCAGGGGGATACCTAACTATGGCTACACCTTC
CASSPPSRGIPNYGYTF
>NA|TRBD2|TRBV12-3/TRBV12-4|TRBJ2-1
TGTGCCAGCACCCCGGGGGGGAATGAGCAGTTCTTC
CASTPGGNEQFF
>once|NA|TRBV11-2|TRBJ1-3
TGTGCCAGCAGCTTTCTAACAGGAACTGGAAACACCATATATTTT
CASSFLTGTGNTIYF
>NA|NA|TRBV30|TRBJ1-1
TGTGCCTGGAGCCGATTACAGAACACTGAAGCTTTCTTT
CAWSRLQNTEAFF
>NA|TRBD1|TRBV3-1/TRBV3-2|TRBJ1-2
TGTGCCAGCACCGACAGGGGGCTAAACTATGGCTACACCTTC
CASTDRGLNYGYTF
>NA|NA|TRBV5-6|TRBJ2-5
TGTGCCAGCAGCTTGGCCCAGGGGCTCCAAGAGACCCAGTACTTC
CASSLAQGLQETQYF
>NA|NA|TRBV5-5|TRBJ2-2
TGTGCCAGCAGCTTGGACGTGGGGCTACGAGGCACCGGGGAGCTGTTTTTT
CASSLDVGLRGTGELFF
>NA|NA|TRBV7-9|TRBJ1-6
TGTGCCAGCAGCTTAAAGTTACGGGGGAGAGATAATTCACCCCTCCACTTT
CASSLKLRGRDNSPLHF
>NA|TRBD1|TRBV19|TRBJ1-2
TGTGCCAGTAGTAGGTCCAGGGGGGACTATGGCTACACCTTC
CASSRSRGDYGYTF
>NA|TRBD1|TRBV7-9|TRBJ2-3
TGTGCCAGCACCGGGGACAGTCGCACAGATACGCAGTATTTT
CASTGDSRTDTQYF
>NA|NA|TRBV9|TRBJ2-3
TGTGCCAGCTCTAGATTCAGCGTCTCCACAGATACGCAGTATTTT
CASSRFSVSTDTQYF
>NA|TRBD1|TRBV7-2|TRBJ1-2
TGTGCCAGCAGCTCCCAGGGGGGAAGAGGGCTTAACTATGGCTACACCTTC
CASSSQGGRGLNYGYTF
>NA|NA|TRBV30|TRBJ1-1
TGTGCCTGGAGCAGGGAATACGGACGCACTGAAGCTTTCTTT
CAWSREYGRTEAFF
>NA|TRBD2|TRBV7-9|TRBJ2-7
TGTGCCAGCGATGACTCAAGGACTAGCGGGGCCTACGAGCAGTACTTC
CASDDSRTSGAYEQYF
>once|NA|TRBV3-1/TRBV3-2|TRBJ1-4
TGTGCCAGCAGCCTGGACACCCCCACCCCAAAACTGTTTTTT
CASSLDTPTPKLFF
>NA|NA|TRBV6-6|TRBJ1-3
TGTGCCAGCAGTTACTCTTTCTCAGGGTTTAGTAACACCATATATTTT
CASSYSFSGFSNTIYF
>NA|TRBD1|TRBV18|TRBJ1-1
TGTGCCAGCTCTCCGAGACAGGGGGGAGACACTGAAGCTTTCTTT
CASSPRQGGDTEAFF
>NA|NA|TRBV12-3/TRBV12-4|TRBJ2-1
TGTGCCAGCAGTCCCCGGGGGGCCAATGAGCAGTTCTTC
CASSPRGANEQFF
>NA|NA|TRBV5-1|TRBJ1-1
TGCGCCAGCAGCTTGGCGGACAGTTCATCTTACACTGAAGCTTTCTTT
CASSLADSSSYTEAFF
>NA|TRBD2|TRBV7-2|TRBJ2-7
TGTGCCAGCAGCTTATTAGCGGGGGATTGGCCCTACGAGCAGTACTTC
CASSLLAGDWPYEQYF
>NA|TRBD2|TRBV9|TRBJ2-1
TGTGCCAGCAGCGTGGGGTCAGCGGGGGGCGTCAATGAGCAGTTCTTC
CASSVGSAGGVNEQFF
>NA|NA|TRBV30|TRBJ1-5
TGTGCCTGGAGTCCCACAGGGCCCTCCGATCAGCCCCAGCATTTT
CAWSPTGPSDQPQHF
>NA|NA|TRBV9|TRBJ2-6
TGTGCCAGCAGCCTCAGCGGGGGGGCCAACGTCCTGACTTTC
CASSLSGGANVLTF
>NA|NA|TRBV5-1|TRBJ2-4
TGCGCCAGCAGCTCTGGCGGAATTCAGTACTTC
CASSSGGIQYF
>few|TRBD2|TRBV5-1|TRBJ2-5
TGCGCCAGCAGCCCTGGGGGGGAGATCCAAGAGACCCAGTACTTC
CASSPGGEIQETQYF
>NA|TRBD1|TRBV7-6|TRBJ2-3
TGTGCCAGCAGCTTTCGTTTAGTGGGACAGGGGGCAGATACGCAGTATTTT
CASSFRLVGQGADTQYF
>NA|NA|TRBV14|TRBJ2-1
TGTGCCAGCAGCCGGAATAAACAGGTGATAAATGAGCAGTTCTTC
CASSRNKQVINEQFF
>NA|TRBD1|TRBV19|TRBJ1-2
TGTGCCAGTAGTATAGCTCATTCAGGGGGCCTCGGCTATGGCTACACCTTC
CASSIAHSGGLGYGYTF
>NA|NA|TRBV6-1|TRBJ2-5
TGTGCCAGCAGTGAAAGGGTCAGGCGGGGGACATGGGAGACCCAGTACTTC
CASSERVRRGTWETQYF
>NA|NA|TRBV25-1|TRBJ1-2
TGTGCCAGCAGGGGCCTTGATGGAAGCTTGGCGTCTAACTATGGCTACACCTTC
CASRGLDGSLASNYGYTF
>NA|TRBD1|TRBV19|TRBJ1-1
TGTGCCAGTAGTGGTGACAGGGGGTTTGAAGCTTTCTTT
CASSGDRGFEAFF
>NA|NA|TRBV30|TRBJ2-3
TGTGCCTGGAGTGTGGGGGGAGACTCAGATACGCAGTATTTT
CAWSVGGDSDTQYF
>NA|TRBD1|TRBV4-2|TRBJ1-2
TGTGCCAGCAGCCAAGAACATCAGGGGGCCTATGGCTACACCTTC
CASSQEHQGAYGYTF